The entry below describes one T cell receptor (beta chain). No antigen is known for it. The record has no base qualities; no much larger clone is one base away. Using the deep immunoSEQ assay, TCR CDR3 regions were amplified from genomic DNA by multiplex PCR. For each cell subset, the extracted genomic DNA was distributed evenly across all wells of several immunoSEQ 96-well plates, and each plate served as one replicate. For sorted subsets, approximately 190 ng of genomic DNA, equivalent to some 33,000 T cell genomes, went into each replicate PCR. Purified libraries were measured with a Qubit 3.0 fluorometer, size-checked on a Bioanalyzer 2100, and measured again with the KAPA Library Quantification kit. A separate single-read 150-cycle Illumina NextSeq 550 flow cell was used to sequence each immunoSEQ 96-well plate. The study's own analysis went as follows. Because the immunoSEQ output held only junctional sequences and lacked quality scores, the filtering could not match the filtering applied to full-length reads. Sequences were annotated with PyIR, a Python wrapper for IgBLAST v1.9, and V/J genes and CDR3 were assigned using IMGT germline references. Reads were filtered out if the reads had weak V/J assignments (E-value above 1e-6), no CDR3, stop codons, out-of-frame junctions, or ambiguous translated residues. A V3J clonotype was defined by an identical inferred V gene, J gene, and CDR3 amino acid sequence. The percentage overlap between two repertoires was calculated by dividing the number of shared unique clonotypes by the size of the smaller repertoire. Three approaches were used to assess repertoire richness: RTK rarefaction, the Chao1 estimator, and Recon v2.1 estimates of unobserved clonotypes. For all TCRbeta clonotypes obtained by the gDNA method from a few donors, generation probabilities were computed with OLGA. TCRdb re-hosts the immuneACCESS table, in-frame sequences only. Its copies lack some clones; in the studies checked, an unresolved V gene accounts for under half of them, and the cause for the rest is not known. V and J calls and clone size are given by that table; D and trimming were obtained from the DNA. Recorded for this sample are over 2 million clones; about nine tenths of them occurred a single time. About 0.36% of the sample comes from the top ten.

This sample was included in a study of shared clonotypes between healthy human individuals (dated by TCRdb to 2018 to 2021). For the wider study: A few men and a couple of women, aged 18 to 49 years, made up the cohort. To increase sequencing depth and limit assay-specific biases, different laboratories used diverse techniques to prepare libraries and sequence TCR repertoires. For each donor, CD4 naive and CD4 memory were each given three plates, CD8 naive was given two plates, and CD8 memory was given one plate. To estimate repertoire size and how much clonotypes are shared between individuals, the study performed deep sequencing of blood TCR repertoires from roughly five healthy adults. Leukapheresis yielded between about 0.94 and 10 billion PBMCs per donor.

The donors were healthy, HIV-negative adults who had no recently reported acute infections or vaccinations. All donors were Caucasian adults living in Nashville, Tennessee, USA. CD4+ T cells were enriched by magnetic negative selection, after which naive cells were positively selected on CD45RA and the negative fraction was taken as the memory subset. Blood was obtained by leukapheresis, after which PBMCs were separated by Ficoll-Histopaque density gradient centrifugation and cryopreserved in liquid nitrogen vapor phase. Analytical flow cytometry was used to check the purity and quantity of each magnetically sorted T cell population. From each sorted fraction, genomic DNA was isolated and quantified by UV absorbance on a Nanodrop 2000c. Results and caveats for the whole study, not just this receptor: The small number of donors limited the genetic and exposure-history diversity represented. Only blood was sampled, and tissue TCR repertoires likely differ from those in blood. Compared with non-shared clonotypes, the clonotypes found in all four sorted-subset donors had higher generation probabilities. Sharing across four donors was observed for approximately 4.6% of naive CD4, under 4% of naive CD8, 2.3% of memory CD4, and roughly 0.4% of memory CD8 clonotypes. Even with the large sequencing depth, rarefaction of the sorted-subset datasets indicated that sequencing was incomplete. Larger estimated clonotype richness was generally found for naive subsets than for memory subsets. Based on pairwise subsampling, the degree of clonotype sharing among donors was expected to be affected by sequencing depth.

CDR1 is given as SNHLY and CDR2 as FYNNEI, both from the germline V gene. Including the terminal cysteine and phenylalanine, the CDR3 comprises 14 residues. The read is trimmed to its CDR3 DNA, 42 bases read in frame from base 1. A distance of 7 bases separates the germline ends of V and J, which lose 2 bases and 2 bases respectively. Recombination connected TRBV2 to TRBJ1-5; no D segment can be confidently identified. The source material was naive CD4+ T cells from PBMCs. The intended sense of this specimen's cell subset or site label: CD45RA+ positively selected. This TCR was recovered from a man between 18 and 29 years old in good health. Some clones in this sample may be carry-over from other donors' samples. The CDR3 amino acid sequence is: CASSEWSRNQPQHF. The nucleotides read TGTGCCAGCAGTGAATGGAGTCGCAATCAGCCCCAGCATTTT.